Given below is one T cell receptor (beta chain) in context. Attachment of unique molecular identifiers was made to individual cDNA molecules. TCRdb passed the 5' RACE reads through MiXCR, listing each CDR3 protein once. The data contain about 49,000 distinct CDR3 sequences, less than 7.5% of them seen just once; the ten biggest clones take up about 2.8%. Trimming took 1 base from V and 4 from J, leaving 14 bases between them. The CDR3 is made up of 14 amino acids. Germline V lookup: CDR1 SQVTM, CDR2 ANQGSEA. The source of the sample is a study of early T cells in non-severe SARS-CoV-2 infection. This rearrangement joins TRBV29-1 to TRBJ2-7; possibly TRBD1 for D (8 bases). The sequenced sample was whole blood, obtained at baseline. This receptor was identified in an adult who was a healthcare worker with PCR-confirmed SARS-CoV-2 infection or an uninfected control (not recorded which). The CDR3 spells CSVEATGGEYEQYF. As DNA, the CDR3 is TGCAGCGTTGAAGCAACAGGGGGGGAATACGAGCAGTACTTC.